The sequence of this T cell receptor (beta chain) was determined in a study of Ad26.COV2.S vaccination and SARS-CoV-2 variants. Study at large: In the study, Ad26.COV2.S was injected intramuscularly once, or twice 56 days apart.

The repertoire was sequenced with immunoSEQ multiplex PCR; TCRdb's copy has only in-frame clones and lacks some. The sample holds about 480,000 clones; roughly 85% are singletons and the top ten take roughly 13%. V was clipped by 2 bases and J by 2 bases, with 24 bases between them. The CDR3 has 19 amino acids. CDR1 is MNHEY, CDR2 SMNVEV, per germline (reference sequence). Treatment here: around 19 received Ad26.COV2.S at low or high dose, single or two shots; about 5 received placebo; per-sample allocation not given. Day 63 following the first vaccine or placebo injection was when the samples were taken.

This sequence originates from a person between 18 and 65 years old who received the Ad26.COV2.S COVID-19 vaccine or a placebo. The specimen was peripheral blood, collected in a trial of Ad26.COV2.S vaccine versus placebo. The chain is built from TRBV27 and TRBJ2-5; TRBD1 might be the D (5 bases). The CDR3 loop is CASSLRGNWQTTSQETQYF. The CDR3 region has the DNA TGTGCCAGCAGTTTAAGGGGCAATTGGCAGACGACCTCTCAAGAGACCCAGTACTTC.